The clone carrying this TCR beta chain was counted a single time. This sample stems from a study of cytomegalovirus exposure and HLA in healthy donors. Study-level background: Falling in the Caucasian-associated ancestry cluster were about four fifths of 300 to 500 genotyped donors.

The junction had 9 bases not matched to a gene; V was cut back by 7 bases and J by 0 bases. The V gene's germline CDR1 is WSHSY and CDR2 SAAADI. The CDR3 sequence is 17 residues long. It was with 60 Vbeta and 13 Jbeta primers that the PCR ran. The data were produced by immunoSEQ multiplex PCR, yet TCRdb's version contains in-frame clones alone and is incomplete. The data contain about 130,000 clones, 75% to 80% of them singletons. This receptor was identified in a male donor in good health and CMV-seronegative. The sample was PBMCs. V gene TRBV10-2 combines with J gene TRBJ2-3, with TRBD2 matching 11 bases. DNA of the CDR3: TGCGCCAGCAAGGTAAAGGGACTAGCGGATAGCACAGATACGCAGTATTTT. It codes for CASKVKGLADSTDTQYF.